This record looks at one T cell receptor (beta chain) sequence and its context. Within the sample, other DNA sequences also encode this same CDR3. This sample is drawn from a study of blood T cell repertoires in COVID-19. Looking at the study overall: Some COVID-19 samples were acute and others convalescent; all came from the United States, Italy and Spain. Nucleic acid was either cDNA or gDNA, and it came from T cells, B-cell-depleted T cells, or PBMCs.

Here immunoSEQ multiplex PCR was the method, and the copy in TCRdb shows in-frame clones only, minus some. The sample comprises 120,000 to 150,000 clones, 82% of which are singletons, and less than 5% rests with the top ten. Per the germline V gene, CDR1 is SGHRS and CDR2 is YFSETQ. The CDR3 extends over 14 amino acids. With 2 bases clipped from V and 3 bases from J, the junction kept 3 bases outside the gene matches. The V and J genes are TRBV5-1 and TRBJ1-1, with 8 bases lining up with TRBD1. Source material: peripheral blood. The receptor's source is a woman of 80 years or more with acute or convalescent COVID-19. The CDR3 protein is CASSLDRGYTEAFF. CDR3 coding DNA: TGCGCCAGCAGCTTAGACAGGGGTTACACTGAAGCTTTCTTT.